This TCR beta chain was profiled in a study of cytomegalovirus exposure and HLA in healthy donors. Whole-study context: Earlier, approximately 180 million T cells were analyzed, and 90 million to 120 million unique TCR beta sequences were found among them. Study-wide findings and caveats: Among the CMV-associated chains, three were confirmed in vitro as specific for CMV antigens.

The V end lost 4 bases, the J end lost 0 bases, and 12 bases lay between the germline ends. Germline V lookup: CDR1 MNHNY, CDR2 SVGAGI (reference sequence). The CDR3 runs 15 residues. PCR primers comprised 60 Vbeta and 13 Jbeta primers. TCRdb keeps only in-frame clones here, not all; method: immunoSEQ multiplex PCR. The sample spans approximately 110,000 clones; the ten largest clones claim about 3.8%. In regard to this clone: The antigen remains unidentified.

The sample consisted of PBMCs. J is TRBJ1-1 and V is TRBV6-6; a possible D gene is TRBD1 (5 bases). The TCR comes from a man aged 25 to 40 in good health and CMV-seronegative. The chain's CDR3 is CASSFATGMNTEAFF. The CDR3 DNA follows: TGTGCCAGCAGTTTTGCTACAGGCATGAACACTGAAGCTTTCTTT.